A selection of T cell receptor beta chains follows, all from one sample in a study of shared clonotypes between healthy human individuals. Data came from immunoSEQ multiplex PCR; TCRdb stores just in-frame clones and leaves some out. The sample contains around 550,000 clones, 85% to 95% of which appear only once. The sample was naive CD8+ T cells sorted from blood. Source of these receptors: a woman aged 30 to 39 in good health. Both conserved end residues are part of each CDR3. D genes are given only for firm matches. Only part of the rows carry a size: once, few, many, or a class if the clone is expanded.

clone_size,d_call,j_call,v_call,cdr3_length,cdr3_aa,cdr3_nt
-,-,TRBJ2-3,TRBV28,15,CASSNIPGNTDTQYF,TGTGCCAGCAGTAACATTCCCGGGAACACAGATACGCAGTATTTT
-,-,TRBJ2-3,TRBV6-6,13,CASSQGYTDTQYF,TGTGCCAGCAGTCAGGGCTACACAGATACGCAGTATTTT
once,-,TRBJ2-7,TRBV4-1,14,CASSQDPVGVEQYF,TGCGCCAGCAGCCAAGATCCGGTAGGGGTCGAGCAGTACTTC
-,-,TRBJ1-4,TRBV7-8,16,CASSPRVEATNEKLFF,TGTGCCAGCAGCCCCCGTGTGGAAGCAACTAATGAAAAACTGTTTTTT
-,-,TRBJ1-2,TRBV11-2,14,CASSPPGHPSGYTF,TGTGCCAGCAGCCCCCCCGGCCACCCCAGCGGCTACACCTTC
-,-,TRBJ2-2,TRBV15,15,CATSEGVSGTGELFF,TGTGCCACCAGCGAGGGTGTGTCGGGGACCGGGGAGCTGTTTTTT
-,TRBD1,TRBJ1-1,TRBV5-6,14,CASSWGTGGTEAFF,TGTGCCAGCAGCTGGGGGACAGGGGGTACTGAAGCTTTCTTT
-,TRBD1,TRBJ1-2,TRBV7-8,14,CASSVGQGGYGYTF,TGTGCCAGCAGCGTCGGACAGGGAGGCTATGGCTACACCTTC
-,TRBD2,TRBJ2-5,TRBV13,16,CASSPGLAGVLETQYF,TGTGCCAGCAGCCCCGGACTAGCGGGAGTCTTAGAGACCCAGTACTTC
-,-,TRBJ2-7,TRBV15,15,CATSVETGTLYEQYF,TGTGCCACCAGCGTAGAAACCGGGACGTTATACGAGCAGTACTTC
-,-,TRBJ2-7,TRBV7-6,16,CASSLGGGRGPLAQYF,TGTGCCAGCAGCTTAGGGGGGGGCAGGGGCCCACTGGCGCAGTACTTC
-,-,TRBJ2-7,TRBV19,13,CASSIGLAYEQYF,TGTGCCAGTAGTATAGGCCTAGCCTACGAGCAGTACTTC
once,-,TRBJ2-3,TRBV7-2,13,CASSLGGTDTQYF,TGTGCCAGCAGCTTAGGAGGCACAGATACGCAGTATTTT
once,-,TRBJ1-2,TRBV6-5,14,CASSSGLLNYGYTF,TGTGCCAGCAGTTCGGGACTCCTGAACTATGGCTACACCTTC
-,-,TRBJ1-3,TRBV2,14,CASRETWMGNTIYF,TGTGCCAGCAGGGAGACATGGATGGGAAACACCATATATTTT
-,-,TRBJ2-7,TRBV6-5,12,CASSDTGYEQYF,TGTGCCAGCAGTGACACCGGCTACGAGCAGTACTTC
-,-,TRBJ1-5,TRBV28,13,CASRNGGDQPQHF,TGTGCCAGCAGAAATGGTGGGGATCAGCCCCAGCATTTT
-,TRBD1,TRBJ2-1,TRBV2,15,CASIPPGQGRDEQFF,TGTGCCAGCATTCCCCCGGGACAGGGGCGAGATGAGCAGTTCTTC
-,-,TRBJ1-2,TRBV7-9,13,CASSLVGNYGYTF,TGTGCCAGCAGCTTAGTTGGGAACTATGGCTACACCTTC
-,TRBD1,TRBJ1-1,TRBV27,14,CASRPGQGNTEAFF,TGTGCCAGCAGACCGGGACAGGGGAACACTGAAGCTTTCTTT
-,-,TRBJ2-5,TRBV2,14,CASSEGGGSETQYF,TGTGCCAGCAGTGAAGGTGGGGGCTCGGAGACCCAGTACTTC
-,-,TRBJ2-7,TRBV7-8,13,CASSARTAYEQYF,TGTGCCAGCAGCGCACGGACAGCCTACGAGCAGTACTTC
-,TRBD2,TRBJ2-7,TRBV5-1,16,CASSWMGLAGDGEQYF,TGCGCCAGCAGCTGGATGGGACTAGCGGGAGACGGCGAGCAGTACTTC
-,TRBD1,TRBJ1-4,TRBV9,15,CASSGGQTSYEKLFF,TGTGCCAGCAGCGGGGGACAGACAAGTTATGAAAAACTGTTTTTT
-,-,TRBJ2-7,TRBV7-9,17,CASSLEAARESSYEQYF,TGTGCCAGCAGCTTAGAGGCGGCGCGGGAAAGCTCCTACGAGCAGTACTTC
-,-,TRBJ2-7,TRBV19,15,CARSNLTSGGYEQYF,TGTGCCAGAAGTAATCTCACTAGTGGAGGGTACGAGCAGTACTTC
-,TRBD2,TRBJ2-7,TRBV19,19,CASSPTWTSGSQVAYEQYF,TGTGCCAGTAGTCCAACCTGGACTAGCGGGAGTCAGGTGGCCTACGAGCAGTACTTC
-,-,TRBJ2-2,TRBV6-5,14,CASRESSSAGELFF,TGTGCCAGCAGGGAAAGTAGCAGCGCCGGGGAGCTGTTTTTT